This entry concerns a single TCR beta chain. Profiling relied on immunoSEQ multiplex PCR, and the TCRdb table lists in-frame clones only, not all of them. The sample has approximately 58,000 clones, about 81% seen once. This sample is part of a study of OX40 agonist ivuxolimab in advanced cancers. The junction had 20 bases not matched to a gene; V was cut back by 7 bases and J by 6 bases. The germline V gene encodes CDR1 MDHEN and CDR2 SYDVKM. This CDR3 is built from 18 residues. Specimen: CD4+ or CD8+ T cells sorted from blood, collected in a trial of the OX40 agonist ivuxolimab. This TCR was sampled from an adult with an advanced solid tumor such as melanoma, head and neck, liver or kidney cancer. This sequence joins TRBV28 and TRBJ2-1; 8 bases align to TRBD2. DNA of the CDR3: TGTGCCAGCACCACAGGATTGCTAGCGGGCCGATCATTCAATGAGCAGTTCTTC. It yields the protein CASTTGLLAGRSFNEQFF. Full variable domain (missing parts from reference TRBV28 and TRBJ2-1): DVKVTQSSRYLVKRTGEKVFLECVQDMDHENMFWYRQDPGLGLRLIYFSYDVKMKEKGDIPEGYSVSREKKERFSLILESASTNQTSMYLCASTTGLLAGRSFNEQFFGPGTRLTVL.